This TCR beta chain was sequenced for a study of T cell therapy after organ transplantation. Background on the study: Therapy products were autologous CMV-specific T cells, peptide-expanded for roughly 2 weeks.

This table comes from immunoSEQ multiplex PCR, and its TCRdb copy is limited to in-frame clones, with some not included. The repertoire holds about 50,000 clones, with about 94% as singletons. The germline V gene encodes CDR1 LNHDA and CDR2 SQIVND (reference sequence). The V end lost 5 bases, the J end lost 0 bases, and 8 bases lay between the germline ends. This CDR3 contains 13 residues. Note on this clone: Its antigen is unidentified.

This chain links TRBV19 with TRBJ2-7, with D maybe TRBD2 (5 bases). The starting material was CD8+ T cells from blood, obtained before autologous CMV-specific T cell therapy. The clonotype originates from a human patient who had received a solid organ transplant and had CMV disease. The CDR3 loop reads CASSPRDSYEQYF. The CDR3 DNA reads TGTGCCAGTAGTCCCCGGGACTCCTACGAGCAGTACTTC.